A single sample is the source of the 25 T cell receptor beta chains below, sequenced in a study of CD8 T cells in ankylosing spondylitis. TCRdb re-called the 5' RACE reads with MiXCR, one entry per CDR3 protein. The repertoire includes approximately 150,000 distinct CDR3 sequences, around 32% of them detected once, and over 5.5% sits in the top ten. Sequencing was carried out using synovial fluid, either unsorted or a sorted T cell fraction (not recorded which). The receptors were sampled from a male donor with ankylosing spondylitis.

This clonotype was observed a few times. The chain links TRBV6-1 to TRBJ2-3; D might be TRBD1 (6 bases). The CDR3 length is 13 residues. Germline CDR1 MNHNS, CDR2 SASEGT. V lost 5 bases to trimming and J lost 4 bases, with 10 bases between them. This chain's CDR3 is CASSQGIADTQYF. CDR3 nucleotide sequence: TGTGCCAGCAGTCAGGGGATTGCAGATACGCAGTATTTT.

Many counts were recorded for this clonotype. This chain joins TRBV2 and TRBJ2-2; 12 positions match TRBD1. After removal of 5 bases from V and 7 bases from J, the junction contained 5 bases not matched to a gene. The CDR3 has 15 residues. Germline values: CDR1 SNHLY, CDR2 FYNNEI. CDR3 DNA sequence: TGTGCCAGCAGTTGGGACAGGGGGCAGGGCGGGGAGCTGTTTTTT. It encodes CASSWDRGQGGELFF.

This clonotype was detected many times. The rearrangement uses TRBV12-3 or TRBV12-4 and TRBJ2-7; 13 bases align to TRBD2. The CDR3 runs to 16 residues. The junction had 11 bases not matched to a gene; V was cut back by 7 bases and J by 5 bases. The CDR3 nucleotides read TGTGCCAGCACCGATGGACGGACTAGCGGGAGCCACGAGCAGTACTTC. Translating it yields CASTDGRTSGSHEQYF.

V is TRBV20-1 and J is TRBJ2-3, with 8 bases that match TRBD2. The trim removed 5 bases at V and 6 bases at J, leaving 10 bases unmatched. This CDR3 comprises 14 residues. The germline gives CDR1 DFQATT, CDR2 SNEGSKA (reference sequence). The CDR3 is CSAARGGGQDTQYF. The CDR3 DNA sequence: TGCAGTGCTGCCCGGGGCGGGGGGCAGGATACGCAGTATTTT.

This clonotype has only a few counts. The V call is TRBV2, the J call TRBJ1-5; 7 bases align to TRBD1. With 8 bases clipped from V and 7 bases from J, the junction kept 11 bases outside the gene matches. Germline lookup yields CDR1 SNHLY and CDR2 FYNNEI. The CDR3 has 14 amino acids. The CDR3 region has the DNA TGTGCCAGCGGGCATACAGGGGTTCGCCAGCCCCAGCATTTT. It translates to CASGHTGVRQPQHF. Together with reference TRBV2 and TRBJ1-5, the CDR3 gives the full variable domain: EPEVTQTPSHQVTQMGQEVILRCVPISNHLYFYWYRQILGQKVEFLVSFYNNEISEKSEIFDDQFSVERPDGSNFTLKIRSTKLEDSAMYFCASGHTGVRQPQHFGDGTRLSIL.

The chain recombines TRBV20-1 with TRBJ2-7; 8 bases match TRBD2. This CDR3 has 14 residues. Germline V gene data show CDR1 as DFQATT and CDR2 as SNEGSKA (reference sequence). After removal of 4 bases from V and 3 bases from J, the junction contained 8 bases not matched to a gene. The CDR3 nucleotides read TGCAGTGCTATACCGGCGGGAGGAGGCTACGAGCAGTACTTC. It translates to CSAIPAGGGYEQYF.

The chain combines TRBV29-1 with TRBJ2-5; D unclear. Germline CDR1 reads SQVTM; CDR2 reads ANQGSEA. Trimming left V 0 bases short and J 4 bases short, with 9 bases between. The CDR3 extends over 13 amino acids. DNA of the CDR3: TGCAGCGTTGAAGATGCACGAGGAGAGACCCAGTACTTC. This gives the protein CSVEDARGETQYF.

The genes are TRBV20-1 and TRBJ1-2, with 10 positions matching TRBD1. The germline V gene has CDR1 DFQATT and CDR2 SNEGSKA (reference sequence). The CDR3 contains 15 residues. CDR3 DNA: TGCAGCGCTCCGATGGACAGGGGGAGAGATAATGGCTACACCTTC. Amino acid sequence: CSAPMDRGRDNGYTF.

In this sample, this clonotype turned up a few times. The chain combines TRBV7-3 with TRBJ2-3; a possible D gene is TRBD2 (6 bases). V shed 5 bases and J shed 4 bases, with 19 bases lying between them. Germline V lookup: CDR1 SGHTA, CDR2 FQGTGA. CDR3 size: 16 residues. CDR3 bases: TGTGCCAGCAGCCCCGGTAGTGCGGGGTCCTCAGATACGCAGTATTTT. Protein product: CASSPGSAGSSDTQYF.

For this clonotype: A read error is possible here, since a much larger clone lies one base away. The chain uses TRBV12-3 or TRBV12-4 and TRBJ2-4, with 8 bases identical to TRBD1. CDR3 length: 19 residues. The CDR3 DNA reads TGTGCCTGCAGTCCCGTTGACAGGGGAATCGGCTATACCAAAAACATTCAGTACTTC. It yields the protein CACSPVDRGIGYTKNIQYF.

This clonotype has just a few counts. The rearrangement uses TRBV6-1 and TRBJ2-1; 11 bases align to TRBD2. The CDR3 spans 17 residues. V dropped 5 bases and J dropped 0; count of bases not matched to a gene: 6. CDR1 and CDR2 from the germline V gene are MNHNS and SASEGT. This CDR3 is CASSTRGLAVSYNEQFF. In DNA, the CDR3 is TGTGCCAGCAGTACCCGGGGACTAGCGGTCTCCTACAATGAGCAGTTCTTC.

Many counts were recorded for this clonotype. The chain employs TRBV20-1 and TRBJ2-1, with 7 bases aligning to TRBD2. This CDR3 has 15 residues. CDR1 and CDR2 (germline): DFQATT, SNEGSKA (reference sequence). V lost 1 base, J lost 6 bases, and 9 bases stayed unmatched. As DNA, the CDR3 is TGCAGTGCTAGAGGTGGACTAGTCGGGGGCAATGAGCAGTTCTTC. It translates to CSARGGLVGGNEQFF.

This clonotype was found a few times. This sequence joins TRBV20-1 and TRBJ2-7; D not resolved. CDR1 DFQATT and CDR2 SNEGSKA come from the germline V gene (reference sequence). The CDR3 has 10 residues. Deletions cut 3 bases from V and 6 bases from J, with 6 bases between. The DNA for the CDR3 is TGCAGTGCTAGGCGGCGCGAGCAGTACTTC. It is translated as CSARRREQYF.

The chain is built from TRBV18 and TRBJ2-3, with D possibly TRBD2 on 6 matching bases. CDR1 is KGHSH, CDR2 LQKENI, per germline. Deletions cut 3 bases from V and 0 bases from J, with 10 bases between. The CDR3 has 15 amino acids. The CDR3 DNA is TGTGCCAGCTCACCGGGAGGCCCTAGCACAGATACGCAGTATTTT. Protein product: CASSPGGPSTDTQYF.

There are a few counts of this clonotype. The rearrangement joins TRBV6-2 or TRBV6-3 to TRBJ2-7, with D hard to call. CDR3 length: 14 amino acids. V was pared by 7 bases and J by 6 bases, with 19 bases between. The germline V gene encodes CDR1 MNHEY and CDR2 SVGEGT. In DNA, the CDR3 is TGTGCCAGCACCCTCGGCAAGAACACCCCCGAGCAGTACTTC. Its translation: CASTLGKNTPEQYF.

This clonotype appeared a few times. The V call is TRBV7-3, the J call TRBJ1-6, with D unresolved. V lost 2 bases, J lost 8 bases, and 7 bases lay in between. Looked up from germline, CDR1 is SGHTA and CDR2 is FQGTGA. This CDR3 comprises 13 residues. The CDR3 reads CASSLEPYSPLHF. In DNA, the CDR3 is TGTGCCAGCAGCTTAGAACCTTATTCACCCCTCCACTTT.

This clonotype was observed once. V usage is TRBV2 and J usage is TRBJ2-3; 9 bases agree with TRBD2. J lost 0 bases, V lost 2 bases, and 9 bases had no gene match. The CDR3 is 18 amino acids. Germline values: CDR1 SNHLY, CDR2 FYNNEI. The CDR3 protein is CASSERLAASASTDTQYF. CDR3 coding DNA: TGTGCCAGCAGTGAAAGACTAGCGGCATCCGCTAGCACAGATACGCAGTATTTT.

This clonotype is medium-sized. V usage is TRBV6-1 and J usage is TRBJ2-3; TRBD2 agrees at 10 bases. Looked up from germline, CDR1 is MNHNS and CDR2 is SASEGT. CDR3 length equals 15 residues. Trimming took 5 bases from V and 6 from J; bases not matched to a gene: 8. CDR3 in DNA: TGTGCCAGCAGTAAGAGAGAAGCGGGGGGGGATACGCAGTATTTT. Translation gives CASSKREAGGDTQYF.

This clonotype came up a few times. The chain joins TRBV11-2 to TRBJ1-6, with 7 nucleotides matching TRBD1. The CDR3 totals 16 residues. The V and J ends lost 5 bases and 9 bases, in that order; junction bases with no gene match: 13. The germline V gene has CDR1 SGHAT and CDR2 FQNNGV. The CDR3 coding sequence is TGTGCCAGCAGCCCTAGGCTCGACAGGGTTATTTCACCCCTCCACTTT. It translates to CASSPRLDRVISPLHF.

J is TRBJ1-2 and V is TRBV11-3; D unclear. Trimming stripped 5 bases from V and 0 bases from J, with 7 bases between. Germline lookup yields CDR1 SGHNT and CDR2 YENEEA. The CDR3 totals 13 residues. CDR3 amino acids: CASSLISNYGYTF. DNA for the CDR3: TGTGCCAGCAGCCTAATTTCTAACTATGGCTACACCTTC. Using reference TRBV11-3 and TRBJ1-2 for the parts outside the CDR3, the full variable domain is EAGVVQSPRYKIIEKKQPVAFWCNPISGHNTLYWYLQNLGQGPELLIRYENEEAVDDSQLPKDRFSAERLKGVDSTLKIQPAELGDSAVYLCASSLISNYGYTFGSGTRLTVV.

V is TRBV7-2 and J is TRBJ1-2; 7 bases line up with TRBD1. The J segment lost 8 bases and the V segment lost 3 bases, leaving 3 bases of the junction unmatched. The length of the CDR3 is 12 residues. The germline CDR1 and CDR2 sequences are SGHTA and FQGNSA. CDR3 sequence reads: CASSFRTGGYTF. The CDR3 DNA reads TGTGCCAGCAGCTTCAGGACAGGAGGCTACACCTTC.

Turning to this clonotype: Just one base apart from a much larger clone, this may be a read error. The CDR3 region has the DNA TGTGCCGTCAGCCCCGAGCGGGACTACAATGAGCAGTTCTTC. As protein: CAVSPERDYNEQFF. The chain recombines TRBV10-3 with TRBJ2-1; 7 bases are a match to TRBD2. Germline CDR1 and CDR2: ENHRY and SYGVKD. The CDR3 spans 14 residues.

The table lists this clonotype with a few counts. The chain carries TRBV11-2 and TRBJ1-6; unclear D gene. Germline loops: CDR1 SGHAT, CDR2 FQNNGV. The CDR3 consists of 16 residues. The V gene lost 5 bases and the J gene lost 7 bases, with 18 bases spanning the gap. DNA of the CDR3: TGTGCCAGCAGCGCCCAAGTTCCTGGGTCAAATTCACCCCTCCACTTT. Amino acid sequence: CASSAQVPGSNSPLHF.

This rearrangement joins TRBV7-9 to TRBJ2-5, with D unresolved. Germline V gives CDR1 SEHNR, CDR2 FQNEAQ (reference sequence). The CDR3 sequence is 13 residues long. V was clipped by 5 bases and J by 2 bases, with 9 bases between them. CDR3 DNA: TGTGCCAGCAGCCGGCCCCCTCAAGAGACCCAGTACTTC. It specifies CASSRPPQETQYF.

CDR3 DNA: TGTGCCTGGAGTGCGACCAATCAGCCCCAGCATTTT. It encodes CAWSATNQPQHF. V is TRBV30 and J is TRBJ1-5; D remains ambiguous. V shed 1 base and J shed 3 bases, with 4 bases lying between them. The CDR3 is 12 amino acids. In germline, CDR1 is GTSNPN, CDR2 SVGIG (reference sequence).